The rows below give T cell receptor beta chains drawn from one sample of a study of cytomegalovirus exposure and HLA in healthy donors. The repertoire was sequenced with immunoSEQ multiplex PCR; TCRdb's copy has only in-frame clones and lacks some. Its table records about 46,000 clones. Sequenced: PBMCs. These TCRs come from a middle-aged woman in good health and CMV-seronegative. CDR3s include the opening cysteine and the closing phenylalanine or tryptophan. D genes are given only for firm matches.

j_call v_call cdr3_length d_call cdr3_aa cdr3_nt
TRBJ2-2 TRBV19 14 TRBD1 CASSTGTATGELFF TGTGCCAGTAGTACCGGGACAGCCACCGGGGAGCTGTTTTTT
TRBJ2-7 TRBV30 13 TRBD1 CAWSGTGFGEQYF TGTGCCTGGTCCGGGACAGGCTTTGGCGAGCAGTACTTC
TRBJ1-5 TRBV7-9 13 . CASSPPGLPPQHF TGTGCCAGCAGCCCTCCAGGACTACCGCCCCAGCATTTT
TRBJ2-3 TRBV5-1 16 TRBD2 CASSLAKGLVADTQYF TGCGCCAGCAGCTTGGCCAAGGGACTAGTTGCAGATACGCAGTATTTT
TRBJ1-3 TRBV18 15 . CASSPPGVPGNTIYF TGTGCCAGCTCACCGCCAGGGGTTCCTGGAAACACCATATATTTT
TRBJ1-5 TRBV5-1 14 . CASSLQGSGQPQHF TGCGCCAGCAGCTTACAGGGATCGGGTCAGCCCCAGCATTTT
TRBJ2-7 TRBV28 15 . CASSLWAQAAYEQYF TGTGCCAGCAGTTTATGGGCACAGGCCGCCTACGAGCAGTACTTC
TRBJ1-1 TRBV7-3 13 . CASSLGANTEAFF TGTGCCAGCAGCTTAGGGGCGAACACTGAAGCTTTCTTT
TRBJ1-5 TRBV4-2 13 . CASSLGRDQPQHF TGTGCCAGCAGCCTGGGGAGGGATCAGCCCCAGCATTTT
TRBJ2-2 TRBV30 16 TRBD2 CAWSVLAGGRTGELFF TGTGCCTGGAGTGTACTAGCGGGAGGACGAACCGGGGAGCTGTTTTTT
TRBJ2-7 TRBV18 17 . CASSRIRQGSLGYEQYF TGTGCCAGCTCACGAATCCGGCAGGGGTCGTTGGGTTACGAGCAGTACTTC
TRBJ2-5 TRBV6-6 16 . CASTLLFGGPGETQYF TGTGCCAGCACCCTCCTCTTCGGGGGGCCAGGAGAGACCCAGTACTTC
TRBJ2-7 TRBV5-1 14 . CASSSQPGFDEQYF TGCGCCAGCAGCTCGCAACCAGGGTTTGACGAGCAGTACTTC
TRBJ2-7 TRBV18 12 . CASSLEAYEQYF TGTGCCAGCTCATTAGAAGCCTACGAGCAGTACTTC
TRBJ2-1 TRBV4-1 18 TRBD2 CASSQVDMGLAGANEQFF TGCGCCAGCAGCCAAGTCGATATGGGACTAGCGGGAGCTAATGAGCAGTTCTTC
TRBJ2-7 TRBV15 16 . CATSRVPGKETYEQYF TGTGCCACCAGCAGAGTTCCCGGGAAGGAGACCTACGAGCAGTACTTC
TRBJ1-5 TRBV28 14 TRBD1 CASIDRGGLRPQHF TGTGCCAGCATCGACAGGGGCGGGTTGCGTCCCCAGCATTTT
TRBJ2-7 TRBV27 16 TRBD2 CASRRSSGMGSYEQYF TGTGCCAGCAGGCGGAGTAGCGGGATGGGTTCCTACGAGCAGTACTTC
TRBJ2-1 TRBV7-3 13 TRBD2 CASRLAGGAEQFF TGTGCCAGCCGCCTAGCGGGAGGGGCTGAGCAGTTCTTC
TRBJ1-1 TRBV5-8 16 . CASSFDWTDMNTEAFF TGTGCCAGCAGCTTCGACTGGACTGACATGAACACTGAAGCTTTCTTT
TRBJ2-2 TRBV30 16 . CAWSAVSGLNTGELFF TGTGCCTGGAGTGCGGTTAGCGGACTGAACACCGGGGAGCTGTTTTTT
TRBJ1-2 TRBV6-5 14 . CASSRTGTNYGYTF TGTGCCAGCAGTCGCACCGGGACAAACTATGGCTACACCTTC
TRBJ1-2 TRBV7-9 15 TRBD1 CASSLVQGEDYGYTF TGTGCCAGCAGCCTCGTACAGGGGGAAGACTATGGCTACACCTTC
TRBJ2-1 TRBV10-3 15 . CAISARDWVYNEQFF TGTGCCATCAGTGCCCGGGACTGGGTATACAATGAGCAGTTCTTC
TRBJ2-7 TRBV5-6 14 TRBD1 CASSPRTGFFEQYF TGTGCCAGCAGCCCTAGGACAGGGTTTTTCGAGCAGTACTTC
TRBJ2-5 TRBV9 16 TRBD2 CASSVGTSGRKETQYF TGTGCCAGCAGCGTGGGGACTAGCGGGAGGAAAGAGACCCAGTACTTC
TRBJ2-1 TRBV7-3 15 TRBD1 CASSLSADRVNEQFF TGTGCCAGCAGCTTATCAGCGGACAGGGTCAATGAGCAGTTCTTC
TRBJ2-7 TRBV7-9 16 TRBD1 CASSPWDRGISHEQYF TGTGCCAGCAGCCCCTGGGACAGGGGGATATCCCACGAGCAGTACTTC
TRBJ1-1 TRBV7-8 14 TRBD1 CASSFDRGNTEAFF TGTGCCAGCAGCTTTGACAGGGGGAACACTGAAGCTTTCTTT
TRBJ1-1 TRBV18 16 . CASSPTGRPGITEAFF TGTGCCAGCTCACCAACAGGACGGCCGGGTATCACTGAAGCTTTCTTT
TRBJ1-2 TRBV6-5 14 . CASSYSEGFGGYTF TGTGCCAGCAGTTACTCGGAGGGGTTCGGTGGCTACACCTTC
TRBJ2-7 TRBV7-9 14 . CASSVPGHLYEQYF TGTGCCAGCAGCGTACCGGGACACCTCTACGAGCAGTACTTC
TRBJ2-5 TRBV30 11 TRBD2 CARGGQETQYF TGTGCCCGGGGAGGGCAAGAGACCCAGTACTTC
TRBJ1-1 TRBV4-2 14 . CASSPTGGISEAFF TGTGCCAGCAGCCCCACCGGAGGGATCTCTGAAGCTTTCTTT
TRBJ2-7 TRBV9 17 TRBD2 CASSVAGRAGDRVEQYF TGTGCCAGCAGCGTAGCTGGGAGGGCGGGAGACCGGGTCGAGCAGTACTTC
TRBJ2-1 TRBV5-1 18 TRBD2 CASSLEGAGGPFANEQFF TGCGCCAGCAGCTTGGAAGGGGCGGGAGGGCCATTTGCAAATGAGCAGTTCTTC
TRBJ2-7 TRBV2 16 TRBD2 CASSEVGLAGNYEQYF TGTGCCAGCAGTGAGGTGGGGCTAGCGGGAAACTACGAGCAGTACTTC
TRBJ1-1 TRBV28 15 TRBD1 CASSSSGTGFTEAFF TGTGCCAGCAGTTCGTCGGGGACAGGGTTCACTGAAGCTTTCTTT
TRBJ2-2 TRBV7-3 17 . CASSLSHGTMNTGELFF TGTGCCAGCAGCTTAAGTCACGGGACAATGAACACCGGGGAGCTGTTTTTT
TRBJ1-5 TRBV28 17 . CASSSTSWTADNQPQHF TGTGCCAGCAGTTCAACAAGTTGGACAGCTGACAATCAGCCCCAGCATTTT
TRBJ2-1 TRBV7-9 16 TRBD2 CASSLLAGGPYNEQFF TGTGCCAGCAGCCTGCTAGCGGGAGGGCCCTACAATGAGCAGTTCTTC
TRBJ1-5 TRBV18 15 TRBD1 CASSGSGTGNQPQHF TGTGCCAGCTCAGGCTCCGGGACAGGTAATCAGCCCCAGCATTTT